This T cell receptor beta chain was found in a study of CD8 T cells in Susac syndrome. Random hexamers served to reverse transcribe about 0.45 to 1 ug RNA. TCRdb redid the calling of the immunoSEQ multiplex PCR reads with MiXCR, one entry per CDR3 protein. This table has about 200,000 distinct CDR3 sequences, more than 90% appearing once. Germline-derived CDR1 and CDR2 are GTSNPN and SVGIG (reference sequence). This CDR3 region has 13 residues. Trimming removed 5 bases from V and 5 bases from J, with 15 bases in between. The V and J genes are TRBV30 and TRBJ2-5; tentatively, D is TRBD1 (7 bases). The specimen was CD4+ T cells from PBMCs. This TCR came from a human donor with multiple sclerosis. The CDR3 region is CAWSGGTFETQYF. The CDR3 nucleotides read TGTGCCTGGTCAGGGGGGACGTTTGAGACCCAGTACTTC.